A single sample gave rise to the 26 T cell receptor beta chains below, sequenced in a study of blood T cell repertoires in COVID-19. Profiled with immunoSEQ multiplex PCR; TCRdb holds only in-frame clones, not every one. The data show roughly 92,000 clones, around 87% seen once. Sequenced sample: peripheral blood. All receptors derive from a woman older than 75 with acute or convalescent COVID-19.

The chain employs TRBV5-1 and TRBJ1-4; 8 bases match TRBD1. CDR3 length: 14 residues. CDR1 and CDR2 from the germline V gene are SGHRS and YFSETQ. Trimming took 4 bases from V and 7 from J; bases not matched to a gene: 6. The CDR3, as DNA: TGCGCCAGCAGCCCGACAGGGGTTGGTGAAAAACTGTTTTTT. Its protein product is CASSPTGVGEKLFF.

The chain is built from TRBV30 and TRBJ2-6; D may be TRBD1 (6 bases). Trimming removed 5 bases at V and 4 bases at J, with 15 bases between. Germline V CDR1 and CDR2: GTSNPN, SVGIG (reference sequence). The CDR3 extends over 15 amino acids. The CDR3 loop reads CAWARGRLGANVLTF. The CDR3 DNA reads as TGTGCCTGGGCCAGGGGCCGCCTCGGGGCCAACGTCCTGACTTTC.

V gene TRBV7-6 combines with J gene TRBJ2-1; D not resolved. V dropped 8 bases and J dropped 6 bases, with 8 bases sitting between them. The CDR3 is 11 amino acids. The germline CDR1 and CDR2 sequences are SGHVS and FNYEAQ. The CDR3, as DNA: TGTGCCAGCTCGGGTCCCAATGAGCAGTTCTTC. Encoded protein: CASSGPNEQFF.

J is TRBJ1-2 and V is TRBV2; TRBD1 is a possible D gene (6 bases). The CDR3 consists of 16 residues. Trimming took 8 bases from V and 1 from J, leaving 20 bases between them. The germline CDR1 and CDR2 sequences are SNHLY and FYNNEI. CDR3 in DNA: TGTGCCAGCGCCCAACTGTGGGGGGGCGATAACTATGGCTACACCTTC. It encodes CASAQLWGGDNYGYTF.

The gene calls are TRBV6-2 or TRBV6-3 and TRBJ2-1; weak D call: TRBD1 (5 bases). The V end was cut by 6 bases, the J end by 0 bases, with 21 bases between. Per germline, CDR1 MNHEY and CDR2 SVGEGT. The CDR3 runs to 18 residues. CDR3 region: CASSPQGWATSSYNEQFF. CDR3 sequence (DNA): TGTGCCAGCAGCCCCCAGGGTTGGGCCACGTCCTCCTACAATGAGCAGTTCTTC.

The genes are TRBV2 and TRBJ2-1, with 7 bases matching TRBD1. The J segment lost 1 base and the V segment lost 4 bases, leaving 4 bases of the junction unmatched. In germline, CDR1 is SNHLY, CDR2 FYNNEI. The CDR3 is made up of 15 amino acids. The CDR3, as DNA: TGTGCCAGCAGTGCGGGCAGGGGGTCCTACAATGAGCAGTTCTTC. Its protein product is CASSAGRGSYNEQFF.

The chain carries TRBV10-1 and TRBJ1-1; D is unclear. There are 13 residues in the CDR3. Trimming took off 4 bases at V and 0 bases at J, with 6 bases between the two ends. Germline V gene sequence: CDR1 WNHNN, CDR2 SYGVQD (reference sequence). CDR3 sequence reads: CASSVTLNTEAFF. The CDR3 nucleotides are TGCGCCAGCAGTGTCACTTTGAACACTGAAGCTTTCTTT.

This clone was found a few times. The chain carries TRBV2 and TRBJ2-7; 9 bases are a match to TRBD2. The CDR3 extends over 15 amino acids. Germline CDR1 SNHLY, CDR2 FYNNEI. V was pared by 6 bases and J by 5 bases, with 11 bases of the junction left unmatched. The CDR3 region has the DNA TGTGCCAGCAGCGATACGGGACTAGCAAAACACGAGCAGTACTTC. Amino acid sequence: CASSDTGLAKHEQYF.

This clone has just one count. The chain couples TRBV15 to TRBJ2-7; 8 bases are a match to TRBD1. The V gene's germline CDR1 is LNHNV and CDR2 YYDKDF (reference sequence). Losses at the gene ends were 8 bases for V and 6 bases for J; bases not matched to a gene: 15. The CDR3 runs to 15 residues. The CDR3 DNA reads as TGTGCCACCTCCCTTCCGAGACAGGGGAACATCGAGCAGTACTTC. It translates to CATSLPRQGNIEQYF.

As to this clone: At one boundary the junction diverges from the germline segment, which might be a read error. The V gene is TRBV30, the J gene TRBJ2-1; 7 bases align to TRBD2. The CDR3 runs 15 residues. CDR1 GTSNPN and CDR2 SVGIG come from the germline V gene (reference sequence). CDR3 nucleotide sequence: TGTGCCTGGATAAAAACGGGGGGAGGCAAGTACATTCTGATCTTC. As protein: CAWIKTGGGKYILIF.

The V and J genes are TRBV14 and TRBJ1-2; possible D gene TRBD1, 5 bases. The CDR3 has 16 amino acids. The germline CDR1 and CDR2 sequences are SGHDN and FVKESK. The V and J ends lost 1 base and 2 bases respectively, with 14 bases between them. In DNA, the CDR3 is TGTGCCAGCAGCCAAGTTCGGAGGGCAGGGAACTATGGCTACACCTTC. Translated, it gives CASSQVRRAGNYGYTF.

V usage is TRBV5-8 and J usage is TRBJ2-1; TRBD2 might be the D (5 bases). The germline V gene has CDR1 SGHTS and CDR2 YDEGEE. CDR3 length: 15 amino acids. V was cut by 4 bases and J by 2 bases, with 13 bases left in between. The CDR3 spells CASSNLLGAYNEQFF. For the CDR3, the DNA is TGTGCCAGCAGCAACTTGCTCGGGGCCTACAATGAGCAGTTCTTC. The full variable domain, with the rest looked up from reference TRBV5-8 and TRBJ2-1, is EAGVTQSPTHLIKTRGQQATLRCSPISGHTSVYWYQQALGLGLQFLLWYDEGEERNRGNFPPRFSGRQFPNYSSELNVNALELEDSALYLCASSNLLGAYNEQFFGPGTRLTVL.

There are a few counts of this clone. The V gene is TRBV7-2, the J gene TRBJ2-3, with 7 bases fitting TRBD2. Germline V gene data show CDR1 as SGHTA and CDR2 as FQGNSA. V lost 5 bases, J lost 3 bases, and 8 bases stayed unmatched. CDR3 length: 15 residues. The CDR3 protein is CASSPTGLPTDTQYF. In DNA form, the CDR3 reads TGTGCCAGCAGCCCGACGGGACTACCAACAGATACGCAGTATTTT. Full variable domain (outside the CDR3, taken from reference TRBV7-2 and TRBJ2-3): GAGVSQSPSNKVTEKGKDVELRCDPISGHTALYWYRQSLGQGLEFLIYFQGNSAPDKSGLPSDRFSAERTGGSVSTLTIQRTQQEDSAVYLCASSPTGLPTDTQYFGPGTRLTVL.

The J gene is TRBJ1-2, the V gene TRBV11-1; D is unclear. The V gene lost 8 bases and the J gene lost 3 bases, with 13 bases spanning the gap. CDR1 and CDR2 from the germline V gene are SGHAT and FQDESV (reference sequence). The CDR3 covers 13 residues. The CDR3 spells CASSPDGDYGYTF. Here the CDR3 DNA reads TGTGCCAGCTCTCCGGACGGGGACTATGGCTACACCTTC.

The CDR3 reads CASSPRAGEFTGELFF. CDR3 DNA: TGTGCCAGCAGCCCGAGAGCGGGAGAATTTACCGGGGAGCTGTTTTTT. The rearrangement uses TRBV3-1 (or the pseudogene TRBV3-2) and TRBJ2-2, with 8 bases aligning to TRBD2. With V trimmed by 4 bases and J by 5 bases, 9 bases remained unmatched. CDR1 is LGHDT and CDR2 is YNNKEL in the germline V gene (reference sequence). The CDR3 extends over 16 amino acids.

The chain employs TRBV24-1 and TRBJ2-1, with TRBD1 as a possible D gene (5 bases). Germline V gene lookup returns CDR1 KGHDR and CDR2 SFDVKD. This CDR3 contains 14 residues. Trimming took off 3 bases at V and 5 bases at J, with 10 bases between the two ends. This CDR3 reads CATSDTRQNNEQFF. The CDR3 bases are TGTGCCACCAGTGATACCAGACAGAACAATGAGCAGTTCTTC.

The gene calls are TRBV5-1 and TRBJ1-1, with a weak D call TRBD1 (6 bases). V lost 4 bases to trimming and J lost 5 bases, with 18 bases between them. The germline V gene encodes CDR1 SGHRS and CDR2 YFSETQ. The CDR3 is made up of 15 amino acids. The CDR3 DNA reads TGCGCCAGCAGCCAAAGTCCCCAGGGGCGGACTGAAGCTTTCTTT. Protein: CASSQSPQGRTEAFF.

CDR3 amino acids: CASSQEETSGLRGTQYF. The DNA for the CDR3 is TGCGCCAGCAGCCAAGAAGAGACTAGCGGGCTCCGGGGGACGCAGTATTTT. The J gene is TRBJ2-3, the V gene TRBV4-1, with 10 bases matching TRBD2. Germline CDR1 and CDR2: MGHRA and YSYEKL. The trim removed 0 bases at V and 9 bases at J, leaving 12 bases unmatched. The CDR3 is 17 amino acids.

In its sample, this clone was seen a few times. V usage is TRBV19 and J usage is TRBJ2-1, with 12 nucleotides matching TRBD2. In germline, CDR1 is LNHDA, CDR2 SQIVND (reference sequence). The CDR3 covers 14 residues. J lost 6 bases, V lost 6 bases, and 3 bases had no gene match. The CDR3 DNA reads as TGTGCCAGTAGAGGACTAGCGGGGCTCAATGAGCAGTTCTTC. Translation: CASRGLAGLNEQFF.

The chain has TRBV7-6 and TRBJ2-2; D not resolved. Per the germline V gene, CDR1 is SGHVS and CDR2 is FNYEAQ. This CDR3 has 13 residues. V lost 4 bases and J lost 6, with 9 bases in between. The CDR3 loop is CASSSRSAGELFF. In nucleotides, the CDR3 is TGTGCCAGCAGCTCCCGTTCCGCCGGGGAGCTGTTTTTT.

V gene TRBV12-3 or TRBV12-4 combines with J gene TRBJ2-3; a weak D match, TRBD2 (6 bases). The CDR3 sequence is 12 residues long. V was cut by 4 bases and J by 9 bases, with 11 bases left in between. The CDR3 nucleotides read TGTGCCAGCAGTTCCTCTCGGGGGACGCAGTATTTT. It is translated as CASSSSRGTQYF.

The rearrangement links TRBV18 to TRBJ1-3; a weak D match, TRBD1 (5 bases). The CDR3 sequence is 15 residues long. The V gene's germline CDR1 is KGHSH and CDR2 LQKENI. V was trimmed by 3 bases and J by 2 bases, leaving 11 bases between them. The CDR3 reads CASSPTRGAGNTIYF. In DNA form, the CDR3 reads TGTGCCAGCTCACCTACACGGGGGGCTGGAAACACCATATATTTT.

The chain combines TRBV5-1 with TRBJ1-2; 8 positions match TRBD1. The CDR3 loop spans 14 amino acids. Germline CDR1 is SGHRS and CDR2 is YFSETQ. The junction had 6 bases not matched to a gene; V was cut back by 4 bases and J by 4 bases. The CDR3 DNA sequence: TGCGCCAGCAGCCGACCGGGACAGGCCTATGGCTACACCTTC. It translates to CASSRPGQAYGYTF.

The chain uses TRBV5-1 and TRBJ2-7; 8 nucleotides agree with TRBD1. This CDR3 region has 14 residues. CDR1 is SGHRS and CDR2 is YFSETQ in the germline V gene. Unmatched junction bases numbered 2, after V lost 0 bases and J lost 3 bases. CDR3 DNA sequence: TGCGCCAGCAGCTTGGCCACAGGGGGCTACGAGCAGTACTTC. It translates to CASSLATGGYEQYF.

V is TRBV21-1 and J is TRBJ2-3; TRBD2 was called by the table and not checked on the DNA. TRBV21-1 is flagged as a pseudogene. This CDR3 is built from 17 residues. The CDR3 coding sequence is TGTGCCAGCGAAACCTTGGACTCGTCGATCCACACAGATACGCAGTATTTT. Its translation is CASETLDSSIHTDTQYF.

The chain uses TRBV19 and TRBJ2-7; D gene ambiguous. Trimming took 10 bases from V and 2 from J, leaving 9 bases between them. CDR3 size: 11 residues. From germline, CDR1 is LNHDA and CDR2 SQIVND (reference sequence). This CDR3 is CAKVVAYEQYF. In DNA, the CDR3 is TGTGCCAAAGTAGTAGCCTACGAGCAGTACTTC.